This is a list of T cell receptor beta chains from one sample in a study of blood T cell repertoires in COVID-19. TCRdb keeps only in-frame clones here, not all; method: immunoSEQ multiplex PCR. The sample lists 100,000 or so clones, more than 75% occurring once. The material sequenced was peripheral blood. These TCRs come from a woman younger than 45 with acute or convalescent COVID-19. Each CDR3 is given with its conserved first and last residue. The D gene is left open where the match is weak. Size is stated for part of the rows, as once, few or many counts, or as a class when the clone is expanded.

CDR3 protein,CDR3 DNA,clone size,V gene,J gene,D gene
CASSIDPPGTQYF,TGTGCCAGTAGTATAGATCCGCCCGGGACCCAGTACTTC,-,TRBV19,TRBJ2-5,-
CASSPGQGRVRQPQHF,TGTGCCAGCAGTCCGGGACAGGGGCGTGTACGTCAGCCCCAGCATTTT,-,TRBV28,TRBJ1-5,TRBD1
CASSEVQGNQPQHF,TGTGCCAGCAGTGAAGTGCAGGGCAATCAGCCCCAGCATTTT,few,TRBV2,TRBJ1-5,-
CASSSSTVSNQPQHF,TGTGCCAGTAGTTCTTCGACAGTTAGCAATCAGCCCCAGCATTTT,-,TRBV19,TRBJ1-5,-
CASSLVGGGNSPLHF,TGCGCCAGCAGCTTGGTAGGGGGCGGTAATTCACCCCTCCACTTT,-,TRBV5-1,TRBJ1-6,TRBD1
CASSVSSGDNGYTF,TGTGCCAGCAGCGTATCATCAGGGGACAATGGCTACACCTTC,few,TRBV9,TRBJ1-2,-
CASTLGGGTDTQYF,TGCGCCAGCACCTTGGGGGGAGGGACAGATACGCAGTATTTT,-,TRBV10-2,TRBJ2-3,TRBD2
CASSLGTLNTEAFF,TGTGCCAGCAGTTTAGGCACCCTGAACACTGAAGCTTTCTTT,-,TRBV28,TRBJ1-1,-
CASSRGLDEKLFF,TGTGCCTCATCCAGGGGGCTAGATGAAAAACTGTTTTTT,-,TRBV6-5,TRBJ1-4,TRBD1
CASRQGASYGYTF,TGTGCCAGTAGGCAGGGGGCTTCCTATGGCTACACCTTC,-,TRBV28,TRBJ1-2,TRBD1
CASRPSGTGGANYGYTF,TGTGCCAGCAGGCCCTCCGGGACAGGGGGGGCCAACTATGGCTACACCTTC,-,TRBV28,TRBJ1-2,TRBD1
CASSPATGQNPYEQYF,TGCGCCAGCAGCCCGGCGACGGGACAGAACCCCTACGAGCAGTACTTC,-,TRBV4-1,TRBJ2-7,TRBD1
CASSQAGTGAGNTIYF,TGCGCCAGCAGCCAAGCGGGGACAGGGGCAGGAAACACCATATATTTT,-,TRBV4-1,TRBJ1-3,TRBD1
CATSSQGSNYGYTF,TGTGCCACCAGCAGCCAGGGCAGCAACTATGGCTACACCTTC,-,TRBV15,TRBJ1-2,-
CASSADNYYGYTF,TGTGCCAGCAGCGCAGACAATTACTATGGCTACACCTTC,-,TRBV11-2,TRBJ1-2,-
CASSLEGLAGNQPQHF,TGCGCCAGCAGCTTGGAAGGATTAGCAGGCAATCAGCCCCAGCATTTT,-,TRBV5-1,TRBJ1-5,-
CASSAQIYTEAFF,TGTGCCAGTAGTGCCCAGATATACACTGAAGCTTTCTTT,-,TRBV19,TRBJ1-1,-
CASSLVGGETDTQYF,TGCGCCAGCAGCTTGGTCGGCGGGGAGACAGATACGCAGTATTTT,-,TRBV5-1,TRBJ2-3,-
CASRQGQVPTDTQYF,TGTGCCAGCAGGCAGGGACAGGTCCCCACAGATACGCAGTATTTT,-,TRBV6-6,TRBJ2-3,TRBD1
CASSRWGLSNNEQFF,TGTGCCAGCAGCCGTTGGGGACTTTCTAACAATGAGCAGTTCTTC,-,TRBV5-6,TRBJ2-1,-
CASSTGQFYTF,TGTGCCAGCAGTACGGGACAGTTCTACACCTTC,-,TRBV6-5,TRBJ1-2,TRBD1
CAWSKGLSNEKLFF,TGTGCCTGGAGTAAGGGACTGAGTAATGAAAAACTGTTTTTT,-,TRBV30,TRBJ1-4,-
CASSLAGDQPQHF,TGCGCCAGCAGCTTGGCCGGAGATCAGCCCCAGCATTTT,-,TRBV5-1,TRBJ1-5,-
CASSLQGASSGNTIYF,TGTGCCAGCAGTTTGCAGGGGGCCTCCTCTGGAAACACCATATATTTT,once,TRBV6-5,TRBJ1-3,TRBD1
CASTSGTSSYEQYF,TGTGCCAGCACCTCCGGGACTAGCTCCTACGAGCAGTACTTC,-,TRBV6-5,TRBJ2-7,TRBD2
CATHLASGGPWADTQYF,TGCGCCACTCACTTGGCTAGCGGGGGGCCCTGGGCAGATACGCAGTATTTT,-,TRBV10-2,TRBJ2-3,TRBD2
CASSLGQGSSYGYTF,TGCGCCAGCAGCTTGGGCCAGGGTAGTAGCTATGGCTACACCTTC,-,TRBV5-1,TRBJ1-2,-
CASMLTGVSTGELFF,TGTGCCAGCATGCTGACAGGGGTGTCAACCGGGGAGCTGTTTTTT,-,TRBV9,TRBJ2-2,TRBD1
CASSQALYEQYF,TGTGCCAGCAGCCAGGCCCTCTACGAGCAGTACTTC,-,TRBV14,TRBJ2-7,-
CASSSRTGGGEKLFF,TGTGCCAGTAGTTCCCGGACAGGGGGCGGCGAAAAACTGTTTTTT,few,TRBV19,TRBJ1-4,TRBD1
CASSPNGQAIDTQYF,TGTGCCAGCAGCCCGAACGGACAGGCCATCGATACGCAGTATTTT,-,TRBV7-3,TRBJ2-3,TRBD1
CASSALPVPGVRNGELFF,TGTGCCAGTAGTGCCTTACCGGTTCCAGGGGTGCGAAACGGGGAGCTGTTTTTT,-,TRBV19,TRBJ2-2,-
CASMAGGTGELFF,TGCGCCAGCATGGCAGGGGGCACCGGGGAGCTGTTTTTT,-,TRBV10-1,TRBJ2-2,TRBD1
CASSQGLGSPLHF,TGTGCCAGCAGCCAAGGGCTAGGCTCACCCCTCCACTTT,-,TRBV4-2,TRBJ1-6,-
CASSVQGADGSGNTIYF,TGTGCCAGCAGTGTCCAGGGGGCTGACGGCTCTGGAAACACCATATATTTT,-,TRBV6-1,TRBJ1-3,TRBD1
CSVDRSYGYTF,TGCAGCGTCGACAGGTCGTATGGCTACACCTTC,-,TRBV29-1,TRBJ1-2,-
CAWSSGTALSNQPQHF,TGTGCCTGGAGTTCCGGGACAGCTTTAAGCAATCAGCCCCAGCATTTT,few,TRBV30,TRBJ1-5,TRBD1
CASSLAPGGANTEAFF,TGCGCCAGCAGCTTGGCTCCAGGGGGCGCGAACACTGAAGCTTTCTTT,few,TRBV5-1,TRBJ1-1,TRBD1
CAWSDTDSLNTEAFF,TGTGCCTGGAGCGATACGGACTCATTGAACACTGAAGCTTTCTTT,-,TRBV30,TRBJ1-1,-
CASSQSLGTTNYGYTF,TGTGCCAGCAGCCAGAGTCTTGGGACAACGAACTATGGCTACACCTTC,few,TRBV3-1/TRBV3-2,TRBJ1-2,-
CASSSQGIVGYTF,TGTGCCAGCAGCTCTCAGGGGATAGTTGGCTACACCTTC,-,TRBV28,TRBJ1-2,-
CASTRPTTGTYEQYF,TGTGCCAGCACAAGGCCGACGACAGGAACCTACGAGCAGTACTTC,-,TRBV2,TRBJ2-7,-
CATSREGTGGREKLFF,TGTGCCACCAGCAGAGAGGGGACAGGGGGAAGAGAAAAACTGTTTTTT,-,TRBV15,TRBJ1-4,TRBD1
CASSSDRGREQYF,TGTGCCAGCAGTTCGGACAGGGGGCGTGAGCAGTACTTC,-,TRBV12-3/TRBV12-4,TRBJ2-7,TRBD1
CASSLPGLANYEQYF,TGTGCCAGCAGCCTCCCGGGACTAGCGAACTACGAGCAGTACTTC,-,TRBV7-9,TRBJ2-7,TRBD2
CASTSLGGEVAIYF,TGTGCCAGCACCTCGTTAGGGGGAGAGGTTGCCATATATTTT,-,TRBV7-9,TRBJ1-3,-
CASSPGSADEQYF,TGTGCCAGCTCACCCGGGTCTGCGGACGAGCAGTACTTC,-,TRBV18,TRBJ2-7,-